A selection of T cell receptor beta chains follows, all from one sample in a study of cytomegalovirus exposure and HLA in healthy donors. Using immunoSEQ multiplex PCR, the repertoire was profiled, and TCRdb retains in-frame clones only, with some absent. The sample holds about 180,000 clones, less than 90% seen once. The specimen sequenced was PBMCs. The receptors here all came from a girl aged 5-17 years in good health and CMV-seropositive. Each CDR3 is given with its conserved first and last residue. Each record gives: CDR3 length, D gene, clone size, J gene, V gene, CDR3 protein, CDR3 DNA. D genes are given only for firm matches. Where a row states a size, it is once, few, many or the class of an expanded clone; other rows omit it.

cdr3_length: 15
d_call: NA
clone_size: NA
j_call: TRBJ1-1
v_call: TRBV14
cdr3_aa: CASSQLTGKDTEAFF
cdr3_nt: TGTGCCAGCAGCCAATTAACAGGGAAGGACACTGAAGCTTTCTTT

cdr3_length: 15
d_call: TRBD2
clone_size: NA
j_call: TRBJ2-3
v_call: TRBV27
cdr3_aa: CASSFGREGTDTQYF
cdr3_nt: TGTGCCAGCAGTTTTGGGCGGGAGGGCACAGATACGCAGTATTTT

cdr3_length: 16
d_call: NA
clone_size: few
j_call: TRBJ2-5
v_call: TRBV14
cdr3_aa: CASSLFLGRGEETQYF
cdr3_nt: TGTGCCAGCAGCCTGTTCCTGGGGCGGGGCGAAGAGACCCAGTACTTC

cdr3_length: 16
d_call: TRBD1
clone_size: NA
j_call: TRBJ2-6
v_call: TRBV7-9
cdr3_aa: CASTRDRGTGANVLTF
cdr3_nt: TGTGCCAGCACCCGGGACAGGGGGACTGGGGCCAACGTCCTGACTTTC

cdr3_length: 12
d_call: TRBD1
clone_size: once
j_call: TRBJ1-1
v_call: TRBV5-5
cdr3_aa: CASSETGRQAFF
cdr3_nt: TGTGCCAGCAGTGAGACAGGGCGGCAGGCTTTCTTT

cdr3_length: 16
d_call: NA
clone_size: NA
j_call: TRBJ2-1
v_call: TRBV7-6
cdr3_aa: CASSLGISSYHNEQFF
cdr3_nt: TGTGCCAGCAGCTTAGGAATTAGCTCGTACCACAATGAGCAGTTCTTC

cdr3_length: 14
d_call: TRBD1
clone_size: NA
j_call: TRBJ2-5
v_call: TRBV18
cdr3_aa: CASSGRDRGETQYF
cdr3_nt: TGTGCCAGCTCAGGCCGGGACAGGGGAGAGACCCAGTACTTC

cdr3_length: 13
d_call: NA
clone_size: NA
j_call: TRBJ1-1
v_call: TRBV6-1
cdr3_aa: CASIRRGNTEAFF
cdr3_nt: TGTGCCAGCATCAGGAGGGGCAACACTGAAGCTTTCTTT

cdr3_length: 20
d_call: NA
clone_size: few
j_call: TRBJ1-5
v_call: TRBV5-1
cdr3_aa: CASSLAAAQAPYHSNQPQHF
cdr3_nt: TGCGCCAGCAGCTTGGCCGCCGCACAGGCCCCATATCATAGCAATCAGCCCCAGCATTTT

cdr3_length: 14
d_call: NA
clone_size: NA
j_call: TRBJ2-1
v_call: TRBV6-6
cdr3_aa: CASSYSDRYNEQFF
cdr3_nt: TGTGCCAGCAGTTACTCAGACAGGTACAATGAGCAGTTCTTC

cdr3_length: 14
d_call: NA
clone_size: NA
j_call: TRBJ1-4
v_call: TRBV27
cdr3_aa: CASSKSTNNEKLFF
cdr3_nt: TGTGCCAGCAGTAAATCGACTAATAATGAAAAACTGTTTTTT

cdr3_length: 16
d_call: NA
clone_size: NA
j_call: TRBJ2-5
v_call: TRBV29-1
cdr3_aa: CSVEKGVSGHQETQYF
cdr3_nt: TGCAGCGTTGAAAAGGGGGTTAGCGGGCACCAAGAGACCCAGTACTTC

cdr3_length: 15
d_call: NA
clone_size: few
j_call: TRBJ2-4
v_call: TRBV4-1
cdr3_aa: CASSQDPRSKDIQYF
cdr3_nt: TGCGCCAGCAGCCAAGATCCCAGGTCGAAGGACATTCAGTACTTC

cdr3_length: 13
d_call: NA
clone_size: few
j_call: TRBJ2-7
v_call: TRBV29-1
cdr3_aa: CSVFLPGGYEQYF
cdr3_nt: TGCAGCGTTTTTCTTCCGGGCGGGTACGAGCAGTACTTC

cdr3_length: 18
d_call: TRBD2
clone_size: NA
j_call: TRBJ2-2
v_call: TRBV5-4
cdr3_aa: CASSTGLAGGSNTGELFF
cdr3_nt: TGTGCCAGCAGCACGGGACTAGCGGGAGGGTCGAACACCGGGGAGCTGTTTTTT

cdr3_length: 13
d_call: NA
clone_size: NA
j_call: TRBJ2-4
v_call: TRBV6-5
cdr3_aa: CASSLYVRDIQYF
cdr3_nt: TGTGCCAGCAGTCTATACGTCAGGGACATTCAGTACTTC

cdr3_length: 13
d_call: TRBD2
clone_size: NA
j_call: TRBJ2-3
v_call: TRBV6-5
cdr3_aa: CASRTSGTDTQYF
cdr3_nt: TGTGCCAGCCGGACTAGCGGCACAGATACGCAGTATTTT

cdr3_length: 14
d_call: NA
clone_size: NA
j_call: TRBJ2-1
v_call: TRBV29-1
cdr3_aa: CSVKPASFYNEQFF
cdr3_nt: TGCAGCGTTAAGCCCGCCTCCTTTTACAATGAGCAGTTCTTC

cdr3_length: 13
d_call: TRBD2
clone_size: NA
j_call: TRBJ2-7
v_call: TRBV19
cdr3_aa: CAVASGRTYEQYF
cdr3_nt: TGTGCCGTAGCCAGCGGGAGGACCTACGAGCAGTACTTC

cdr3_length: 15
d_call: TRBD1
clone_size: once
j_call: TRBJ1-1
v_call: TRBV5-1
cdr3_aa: CASSSQGGMNTEAFF
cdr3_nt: TGCGCCAGCAGCAGTCAGGGGGGAATGAACACTGAAGCTTTCTTT

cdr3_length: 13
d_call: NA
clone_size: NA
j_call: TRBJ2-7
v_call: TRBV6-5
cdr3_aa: CASSYGGHYEQYF
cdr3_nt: TGTGCCAGCAGTTACGGGGGACACTACGAGCAGTACTTC

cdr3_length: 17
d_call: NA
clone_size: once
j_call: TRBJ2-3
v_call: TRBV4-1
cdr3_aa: CASSPLPPSLATDTQYF
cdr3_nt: TGCGCCAGCAGCCCACTACCCCCGAGCTTAGCAACAGATACGCAGTATTTT

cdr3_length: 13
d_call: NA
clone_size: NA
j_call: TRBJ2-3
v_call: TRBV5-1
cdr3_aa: CASGHSPTDTQYF
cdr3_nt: TGCGCCAGCGGTCACAGCCCCACAGATACGCAGTATTTT

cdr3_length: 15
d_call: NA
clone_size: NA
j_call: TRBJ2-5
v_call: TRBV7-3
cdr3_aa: CASSPLRAGEETQYF
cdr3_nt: TGTGCCAGTAGTCCCTTAAGGGCGGGCGAAGAGACCCAGTACTTC

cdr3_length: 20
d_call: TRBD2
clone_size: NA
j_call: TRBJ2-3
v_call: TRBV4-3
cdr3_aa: CASSQDLVLAGRTSTDTQYF
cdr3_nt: TGCGCCAGCAGCCAAGATTTAGTACTAGCGGGTAGGACCAGCACAGATACGCAGTATTTT

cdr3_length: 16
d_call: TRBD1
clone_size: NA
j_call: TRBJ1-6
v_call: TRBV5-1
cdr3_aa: CASSVTGSSYNSPLHF
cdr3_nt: TGCGCCAGCAGCGTGACAGGGAGCTCCTATAATTCACCCCTCCACTTT

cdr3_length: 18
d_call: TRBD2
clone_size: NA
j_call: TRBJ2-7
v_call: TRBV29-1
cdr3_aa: CSVLNGGASGRASYEQYF
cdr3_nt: TGCAGCGTACTCAATGGGGGGGCTAGCGGGAGGGCCTCCTACGAGCAGTACTTC

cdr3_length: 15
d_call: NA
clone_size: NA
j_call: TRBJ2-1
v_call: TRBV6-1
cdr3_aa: CASSEGRRKYNEQFF
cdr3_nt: TGTGCCAGCAGTGAGGGGCGCCGGAAATACAATGAGCAGTTCTTC

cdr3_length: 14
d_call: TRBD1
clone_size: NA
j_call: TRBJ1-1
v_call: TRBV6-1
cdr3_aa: CASRLTGGGTEAFF
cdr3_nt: TGTGCCAGCAGACTTACAGGGGGAGGCACTGAAGCTTTCTTT

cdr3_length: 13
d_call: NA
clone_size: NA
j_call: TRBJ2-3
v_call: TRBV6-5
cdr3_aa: CASRLVYTDTQYF
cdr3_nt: TGTGCCAGTCGGCTAGTGTACACAGATACGCAGTATTTT

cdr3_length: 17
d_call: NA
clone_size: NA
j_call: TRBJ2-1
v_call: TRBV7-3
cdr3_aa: CASSLSGWPGSYNEQFF
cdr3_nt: TGTGCCAGCAGCTTAAGTGGTTGGCCGGGCTCCTACAATGAGCAGTTCTTC

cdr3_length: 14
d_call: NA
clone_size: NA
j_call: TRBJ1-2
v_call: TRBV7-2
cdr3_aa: CASSGRGSNYGYTF
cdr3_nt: TGTGCCAGCAGCGGTAGGGGTTCTAACTATGGCTACACCTTC

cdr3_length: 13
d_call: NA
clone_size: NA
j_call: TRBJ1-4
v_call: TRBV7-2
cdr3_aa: CASSLYINEKLFF
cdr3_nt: TGTGCCAGCAGCTTATACATAAATGAAAAACTGTTTTTT

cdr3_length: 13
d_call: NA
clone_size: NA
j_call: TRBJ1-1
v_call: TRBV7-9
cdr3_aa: CASSWGEGDEAFF
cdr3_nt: TGTGCCAGCAGTTGGGGAGAGGGGGATGAAGCTTTCTTT

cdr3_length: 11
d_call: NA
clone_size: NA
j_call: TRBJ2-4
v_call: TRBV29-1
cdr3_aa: CSVNRETIQYF
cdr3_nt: TGCAGCGTCAACAGGGAAACCATTCAGTACTTC

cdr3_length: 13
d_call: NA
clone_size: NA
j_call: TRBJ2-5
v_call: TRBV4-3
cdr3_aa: CASSRDYEETQYF
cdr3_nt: TGCGCCAGCAGCCGAGACTACGAAGAGACCCAGTACTTC

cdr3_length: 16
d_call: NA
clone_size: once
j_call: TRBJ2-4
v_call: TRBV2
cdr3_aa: CASSARGPEVKNIQYF
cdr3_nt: TGTGCCAGCAGTGCAAGAGGCCCCGAGGTCAAAAACATTCAGTACTTC